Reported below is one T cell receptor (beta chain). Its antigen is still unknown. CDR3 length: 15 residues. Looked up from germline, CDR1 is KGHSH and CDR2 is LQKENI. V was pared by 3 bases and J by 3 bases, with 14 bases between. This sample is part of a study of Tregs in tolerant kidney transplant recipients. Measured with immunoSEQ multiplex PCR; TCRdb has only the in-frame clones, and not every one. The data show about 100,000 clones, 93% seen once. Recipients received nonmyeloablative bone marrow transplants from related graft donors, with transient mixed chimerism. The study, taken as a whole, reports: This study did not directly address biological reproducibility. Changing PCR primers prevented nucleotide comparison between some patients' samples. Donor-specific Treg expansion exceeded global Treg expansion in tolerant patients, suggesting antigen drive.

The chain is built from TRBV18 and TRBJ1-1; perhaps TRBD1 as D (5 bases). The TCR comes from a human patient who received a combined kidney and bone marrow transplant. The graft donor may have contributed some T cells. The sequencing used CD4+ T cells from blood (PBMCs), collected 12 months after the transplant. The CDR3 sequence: CASSPVTQGDTEAFF. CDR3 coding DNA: TGTGCCAGCTCACCCGTAACCCAGGGTGACACTGAAGCTTTCTTT.